These 25 T cell receptor beta chains came from one sample sequenced in a study of blood T cell repertoires in COVID-19. TCRdb's table, derived via immunoSEQ multiplex PCR, lists solely in-frame clones and lacks some. The sample includes 60,000 to 85,000 clones, about nine tenths of them seen just once. Material for sequencing was peripheral blood. The receptors shown here come from a man aged 50-59 years with active COVID-19.

The rearrangement uses TRBV14 and TRBJ2-1, with D possibly being TRBD1 (5 bases). Germline V gives CDR1 SGHDN, CDR2 FVKESK. This CDR3 has 16 residues. V lost 3 bases to trimming and J lost 2 bases, with 14 bases between them. The CDR3 coding sequence is TGTGCCAGCAGCCAGGGAAGGACGACAGCCTACAATGAGCAGTTCTTC. Residues: CASSQGRTTAYNEQFF. Based on the CDR3 plus reference TRBV14 and TRBJ2-1, the full variable domain is EAGVTQFPSHSVIEKGQTVTLRCDPISGHDNLYWYRRVMGKEIKFLLHFVKESKQDESGMPNNRFLAERTGGTYSTLKVQPAELEDSGVYFCASSQGRTTAYNEQFFGPGTRLTVL.

In its sample, this clone was seen a few times. V usage is TRBV5-4 and J usage is TRBJ1-6; maybe TRBD1 (6 bases). CDR1 is SGHNT, CDR2 YYREEE, per germline (reference sequence). V was shortened by 6 bases and J by 4 bases, with 8 bases between the two germline ends. The CDR3 has 13 amino acids. CDR3 sequence reads: CASKTGYNSPLHF. The CDR3 DNA follows: TGTGCCAGCAAGACAGGTTATAATTCACCCCTCCACTTT.

The chain joins TRBV7-2 to TRBJ2-3, with D uncertain. Germline CDR1 is SGHTA and CDR2 is FQGNSA. Trimming shortened V by 1 base and J by 1 base, and 3 bases separated the two germline ends. This CDR3 contains 13 residues. CDR3 DNA: TGTGCCAGCAGCTTAGGAGGCACAGATACGCAGTATTTT. It translates to CASSLGGTDTQYF. Supplemented by reference TRBV7-2 and TRBJ2-3, the full variable domain reads GAGVSQSPSNKVTEKGKDVELRCDPISGHTALYWYRQSLGQGLEFLIYFQGNSAPDKSGLPSDRFSAERTGGSVSTLTIQRTQQEDSAVYLCASSLGGTDTQYFGPGTRLTVL.

This chain joins TRBV4-1 and TRBJ1-5; D not certain. The CDR3 loop spans 16 amino acids. V lost 0 bases to trimming and J lost 4 bases, with 13 bases between them. Germline lookup yields CDR1 MGHRA and CDR2 YSYEKL. The DNA of the CDR3 is TGCGCCAGCAGCCAAGATAGGTTCGGCAGGAATCAGCCCCAGCATTTT. This gives the protein CASSQDRFGRNQPQHF.

In its sample, this clone was seen once. The V and J genes are TRBV10-3 and TRBJ2-1, with TRBD2 identical over 8 bases. Germline V CDR1 and CDR2: ENHRY, SYGVKD. The V and J ends lost 6 bases and 2 bases, in that order; junction bases with no gene match: 9. The CDR3 has 16 amino acids. CDR3 nucleotide sequence: TGTGCCATCAGCGCGGGACTAGTGTTCCCCTACAATGAGCAGTTCTTC. Translating it yields CAISAGLVFPYNEQFF.

The chain links TRBV5-4 to TRBJ2-1, with TRBD2 identical over 9 bases. V lost 0 bases, J lost 7 bases, and 11 bases stayed unmatched. Germline V gives CDR1 SGHNT, CDR2 YYREEE (reference sequence). This CDR3 spans 17 amino acids. The CDR3 DNA reads TGTGCCAGCAGCTTGGCGGCAGGCGGGGGGGCTATAAATGAGCAGTTCTTC. Protein sequence: CASSLAAGGGAINEQFF.

This clone showed up just once. The chain employs TRBV18 and TRBJ1-5, with a possible D match to TRBD1 (5 bases). Germline CDR1 is KGHSH and CDR2 is LQKENI. The ends were cut back, 6 bases at V and 4 bases at J, with 13 bases in the middle. CDR3 length equals 14 residues. DNA of the CDR3: TGTGCCAGCTCTCGCGGGGCTTTTAATCAGCCCCAGCATTTT. Residues: CASSRGAFNQPQHF.

The J gene is TRBJ1-4, the V gene TRBV7-2, with 7 bases fitting TRBD1. Germline V CDR1 and CDR2: SGHTA, FQGNSA. The CDR3 extends over 15 amino acids. The V and J ends lost 3 bases and 4 bases, in that order; junction bases with no gene match: 5. The CDR3: CASSLGQLDNEKLFF. The CDR3 nucleotides are TGTGCCAGCAGCTTGGGACAGCTTGATAATGAAAAACTGTTTTTT.

V gene TRBV5-5 combines with J gene TRBJ1-6, with D perhaps TRBD1 (6 bases). This CDR3 has 14 amino acids. CDR1 and CDR2 from the germline V gene are SGHKS and YYEKEE (reference sequence). V was clipped by 3 bases and J by 10 bases, with 14 bases between them. This CDR3 is CASSSDRLRSPLHF. The CDR3, as DNA: TGTGCCAGCAGCTCAGACAGGCTTCGCTCACCCCTCCACTTT.

The genes are TRBV18 and TRBJ2-7; 8 bases are shared with TRBD2. This CDR3 spans 15 amino acids. Looked up from germline, CDR1 is KGHSH and CDR2 is LQKENI. The V segment lost 2 bases and the J segment 0 bases; nucleotides outside the gene matches: 3. The CDR3 DNA reads TGTGCCAGCTCACCAACTAGCGGTGGCTCCTACGAGCAGTACTTC. Its protein is CASSPTSGGSYEQYF.

This sequence joins TRBV29-1 and TRBJ2-7; TRBD2 matches 8 bases. V shed 5 bases, J shed 3 bases, and the junction held 12 bases outside the gene matches. Germline V lookup: CDR1 SQVTM, CDR2 ANQGSEA. This CDR3 has 15 amino acids. The CDR3 region is CSVWAGIAGRYEQYF. The CDR3 nucleotides read TGCAGCGTTTGGGCGGGGATAGCGGGACGCTACGAGCAGTACTTC.

The V call is TRBV5-1, the J call TRBJ1-1, with a tentative D call TRBD1 (5 bases). Trimming cost V 2 bases and J 6 bases, with 14 bases left between them. This CDR3 region has 14 residues. Germline CDR1 SGHRS, CDR2 YFSETQ. The CDR3 region has the DNA TGCGCCAGCAGCTTTTCGGGGGATAGGGCTGAAGCTTTCTTT. Residues: CASSFSGDRAEAFF.

This chain uses TRBV28 with TRBJ2-1, with TRBD2 as a possible D gene (5 bases). The germline V gene has CDR1 MDHEN and CDR2 SYDVKM. V was shortened by 5 bases and J by 3 bases, with 14 bases between the two germline ends. The CDR3 contains 15 residues. CDR3 residues: CASSAVGKRYNEQFF. In nucleotides, the CDR3 is TGTGCCAGCAGTGCCGTCGGGAAGCGCTACAATGAGCAGTTCTTC.

The chain is built from TRBV7-3 and TRBJ2-1, with a weak D call TRBD1 (6 bases). The CDR3 loop spans 15 amino acids. Trimming removed 6 bases from V and 8 bases from J, with 20 bases in between. Germline loops: CDR1 SGHTA, CDR2 FQGTGA. CDR3 nucleotide sequence: TGTGCCAGCAGGCTGGGGGACATCGGGAACGATGAGCAGTTCTTC. Encoded protein: CASRLGDIGNDEQFF.

This clone came up a few times. The V call is TRBV5-6, the J call TRBJ2-2; the match to TRBD1 covers 8 bases. Unmatched junction bases numbered 6, after V lost 3 bases and J lost 5 bases. The germline V gene has CDR1 SGHDT and CDR2 YYEEEE. CDR3 length equals 15 residues. The CDR3 protein is CASSSRGRWTGELFF. CDR3 DNA: TGTGCCAGCAGCTCCAGGGGGCGCTGGACCGGGGAGCTGTTTTTT. Full variable domain (missing parts from reference TRBV5-6 and TRBJ2-2): DAGVTQSPTHLIKTRGQQVTLRCSPKSGHDTVSWYQQALGQGPQFIFQYYEEEERQRGNFPDRFSGHQFPNYSSELNVNALLLGDSALYLCASSSRGRWTGELFFGEGSRLTVL.

V usage is TRBV11-2 and J usage is TRBJ1-4; D might be TRBD1 (6 bases). The CDR3 is 16 amino acids. Trimming took off 1 base at V and 0 bases at J, with 9 bases between the two ends. The germline CDR1 and CDR2 sequences are SGHAT and FQNNGV. CDR3 DNA sequence: TGTGCCAGCAGCTTAGCTGGGGGCGCAACTAATGAAAAACTGTTTTTT. Encoded protein: CASSLAGGATNEKLFF.

CDR3 DNA sequence: TGTGCCAGCAGCCCCCACATGAACACTGAAGCTTTCTTT. It codes for CASSPHMNTEAFF. The chain combines TRBV7-2 with TRBJ1-1; D not certain. The CDR3 is made up of 13 amino acids. Deletions cut 5 bases from V and 0 bases from J, with 7 bases between. Germline-derived CDR1 and CDR2 are SGHTA and FQGNSA.

The J gene is TRBJ1-2, the V gene TRBV29-1; weak D call: TRBD1 (6 bases). The V and J ends lost 7 bases and 2 bases respectively, with 14 bases between them. CDR1 SQVTM and CDR2 ANQGSEA come from the germline V gene. The CDR3 has 13 amino acids. CDR3: CSGGGGTNYGYTF. CDR3 nucleotides: TGCAGCGGGGGAGGGGGTACCAACTATGGCTACACCTTC.

The CDR3 here is CASSHSEGASPLHF. As DNA, the CDR3 is TGTGCCAGCTCCCATTCAGAGGGGGCGTCACCCCTCCACTTT. The chain employs TRBV18 and TRBJ1-6, with 7 bases identical to TRBD1. The CDR3 runs 14 residues. The V gene's germline CDR1 is KGHSH and CDR2 LQKENI. After removal of 6 bases from V and 10 bases from J, the junction contained 9 bases not matched to a gene. The variable domain in full, with the rest retrieved from reference TRBV18 and TRBJ1-6, is NAGVMQNPRHLVRRRGQEARLRCSPMKGHSHVYWYRQLPEEGLKFMVYLQKENIIDESGMPKERFSAEFPKEGPSILRIQQVVRGDSAAYFCASSHSEGASPLHFGNGTRLTVT.

The V gene is TRBV14, the J gene TRBJ2-1; TRBD2 is a possible D gene (6 bases). Deletions cut 1 base from V and 2 bases from J, with 15 bases between. The germline gives CDR1 SGHDN, CDR2 FVKESK. This CDR3 spans 17 amino acids. CDR3 sequence reads: CASSQGYGGVAYNEQFF. The CDR3 DNA sequence: TGTGCCAGCAGCCAAGGGTACGGGGGAGTCGCCTACAATGAGCAGTTCTTC.

V usage is TRBV11-3 and J usage is TRBJ2-7; 10 positions agree with TRBD1. The CDR3 runs 15 residues. Germline V CDR1 and CDR2: SGHNT, YENEEA. V shed 4 bases, J shed 6 bases, and the junction held 9 bases outside the gene matches. CDR3 region: CASSSQTGGWFEQYF. In DNA form, the CDR3 reads TGTGCCAGCAGCTCCCAGACAGGGGGCTGGTTCGAGCAGTACTTC.

The chain couples TRBV28 to TRBJ2-7; D gene ambiguous. V was clipped by 8 bases and J by 2 bases, with 10 bases between them. CDR1 is MDHEN and CDR2 is SYDVKM in the germline V gene. This CDR3 contains 12 residues. The CDR3 loop reads CASLSATYEQYF. Written as DNA, the CDR3 is TGTGCCAGCCTAAGCGCGACCTACGAGCAGTACTTC.

This clone was detected only a few times. J is TRBJ2-7 and V is TRBV5-1; TRBD2 matches 12 bases. CDR1 SGHRS and CDR2 YFSETQ come from the germline V gene. The ends lost 4 bases at V and 0 bases at J; junction bases unmatched: 8. This CDR3 has 17 amino acids. The CDR3, as DNA: TGCGCCAGCAGCGGCGGACTAGCGGGGCCTGACTCCTACGAGCAGTACTTC. Its translation: CASSGGLAGPDSYEQYF.

The rearrangement uses TRBV9 and TRBJ1-3; possible D gene TRBD1, 6 bases. The CDR3 spans 16 residues. With 4 bases removed from V and 8 bases from J, the gap between germline ends came to 22 bases. CDR1 SGDLS and CDR2 YYNGEE come from the germline V gene. This chain's CDR3 is CASSPQVGGGLDTIYF. CDR3 sequence (DNA): TGTGCCAGCAGCCCCCAGGTTGGCGGGGGCTTAGACACCATATATTTT.

V and J are TRBV5-6 and TRBJ2-1, with a possible D match to TRBD2 (5 bases). Trimming pared 5 bases from V and 4 bases from J, leaving 22 bases between. Germline loops: CDR1 SGHDT, CDR2 YYEEEE. There are 17 residues in the CDR3. CDR3 region: CASSSVGASDLYNEQFF. CDR3 DNA sequence: TGTGCCAGCAGTTCAGTGGGTGCTTCGGACTTGTACAATGAGCAGTTCTTC.